The clone carrying this T cell receptor (beta chain) was found once. The CDR3 consists of 12 residues. The V end lost 8 bases, the J end lost 5 bases, and 9 bases lay between the germline ends. The entry originates in a study of blood T cell repertoires in COVID-19. As for the study in general: The United States, Italy and Spain supplied acute and convalescent COVID-19 samples. PBMCs, B-cell-depleted T cells, or T cells provided the cDNA or gDNA that made up the material.

Some clones are missing from TCRdb's copy, which holds only in-frame ones; the method was immunoSEQ multiplex PCR. Here the sample spans tens of thousands of clones, about 82% being singletons. The genes are TRBV12-3 or TRBV12-4 and TRBJ2-2; no clear D. This TCR was recovered from an older man with active COVID-19. Source material: peripheral blood. In DNA form, the CDR3 reads TGTGCCAGCCTCCGGTGGACCGGGGAGCTGTTTTTT. Translated, it gives CASLRWTGELFF.